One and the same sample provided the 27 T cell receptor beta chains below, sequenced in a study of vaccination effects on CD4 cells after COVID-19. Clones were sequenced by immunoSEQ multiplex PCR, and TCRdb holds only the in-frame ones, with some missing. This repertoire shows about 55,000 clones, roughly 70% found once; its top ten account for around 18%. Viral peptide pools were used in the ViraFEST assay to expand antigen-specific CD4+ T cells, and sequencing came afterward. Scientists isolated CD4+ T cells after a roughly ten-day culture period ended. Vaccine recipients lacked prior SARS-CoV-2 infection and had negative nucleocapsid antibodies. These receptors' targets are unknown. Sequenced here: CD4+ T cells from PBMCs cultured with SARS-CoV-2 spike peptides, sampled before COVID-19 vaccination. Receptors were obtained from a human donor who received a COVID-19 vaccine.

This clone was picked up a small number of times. As DNA, the CDR3 is TGTGCCAGCTCAGAGAGCTCCTACGAGCAGTACTTC. Protein sequence: CASSESSYEQYF. V and J are TRBV18 and TRBJ2-7; D not resolved. CDR3 length: 12 amino acids. Germline lookup yields CDR1 KGHSH and CDR2 LQKENI. Trimming shortened V by 5 bases and J by 0 bases, and 5 bases separated the two germline ends.

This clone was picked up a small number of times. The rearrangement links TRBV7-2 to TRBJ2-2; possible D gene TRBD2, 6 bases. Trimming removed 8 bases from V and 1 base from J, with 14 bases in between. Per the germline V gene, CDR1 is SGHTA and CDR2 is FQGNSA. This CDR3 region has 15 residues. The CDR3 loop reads CASCGAGMNTGELFF. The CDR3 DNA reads TGTGCCAGCTGCGGGGCAGGGATGAACACCGGGGAGCTGTTTTTT.

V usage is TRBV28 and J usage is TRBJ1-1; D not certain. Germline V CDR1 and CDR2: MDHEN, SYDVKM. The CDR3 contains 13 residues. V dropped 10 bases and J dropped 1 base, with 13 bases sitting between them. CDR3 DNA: TGTGCCACCCACTACCCCCAGAACACTGAAGCTTTCTTT. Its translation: CATHYPQNTEAFF.

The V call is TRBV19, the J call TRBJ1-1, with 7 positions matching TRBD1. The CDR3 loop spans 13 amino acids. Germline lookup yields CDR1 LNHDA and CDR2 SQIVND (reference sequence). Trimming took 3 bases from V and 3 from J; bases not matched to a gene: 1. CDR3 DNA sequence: TGTGCCAGTAGTATGCAGGGGGACACTGAAGCTTTCTTT. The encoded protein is CASSMQGDTEAFF.

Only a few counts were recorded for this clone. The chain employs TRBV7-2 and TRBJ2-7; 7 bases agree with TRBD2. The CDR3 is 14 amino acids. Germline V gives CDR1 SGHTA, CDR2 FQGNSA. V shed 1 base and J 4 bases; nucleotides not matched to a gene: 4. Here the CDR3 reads CASSLGVGGYEQYF. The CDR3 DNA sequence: TGTGCCAGCAGCTTAGGGGTGGGGGGGTACGAGCAGTACTTC.

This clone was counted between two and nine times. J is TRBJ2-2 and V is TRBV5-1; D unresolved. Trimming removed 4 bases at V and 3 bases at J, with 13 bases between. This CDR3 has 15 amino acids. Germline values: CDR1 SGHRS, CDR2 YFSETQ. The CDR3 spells CASSPSGVDTGELFF. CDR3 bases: TGCGCCAGCAGCCCGTCCGGCGTAGACACCGGGGAGCTGTTTTTT.

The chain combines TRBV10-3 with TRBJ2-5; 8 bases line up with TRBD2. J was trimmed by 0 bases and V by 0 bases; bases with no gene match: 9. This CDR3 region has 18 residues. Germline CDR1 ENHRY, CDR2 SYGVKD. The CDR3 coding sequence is TGTGCCATCAGTGAGTCGGGAGCTAGCGGGCGCTACCAAGAGACCCAGTACTTC. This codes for CAISESGASGRYQETQYF.

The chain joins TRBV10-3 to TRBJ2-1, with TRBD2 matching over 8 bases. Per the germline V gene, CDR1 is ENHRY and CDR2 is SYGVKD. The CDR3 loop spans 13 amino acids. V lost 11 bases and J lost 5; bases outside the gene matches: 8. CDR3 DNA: TGTGCCTCGAGCGGGAGCGGGGACAATGAGCAGTTCTTC. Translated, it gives CASSGSGDNEQFF.

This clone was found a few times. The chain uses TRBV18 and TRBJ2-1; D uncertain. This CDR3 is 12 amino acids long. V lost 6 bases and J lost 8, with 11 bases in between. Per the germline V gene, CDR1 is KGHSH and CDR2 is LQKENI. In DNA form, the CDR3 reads TGTGCCAGCTCGTCACGTTGGGATGAGCAGTTCTTC. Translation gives CASSSRWDEQFF.

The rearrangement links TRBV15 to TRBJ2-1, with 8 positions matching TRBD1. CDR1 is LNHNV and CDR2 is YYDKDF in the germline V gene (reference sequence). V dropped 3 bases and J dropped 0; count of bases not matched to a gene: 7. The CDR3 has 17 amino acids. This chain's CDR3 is CATSSSQGAISYNEQFF. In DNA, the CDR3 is TGTGCCACCAGCAGTTCGCAGGGGGCTATCTCCTACAATGAGCAGTTCTTC.

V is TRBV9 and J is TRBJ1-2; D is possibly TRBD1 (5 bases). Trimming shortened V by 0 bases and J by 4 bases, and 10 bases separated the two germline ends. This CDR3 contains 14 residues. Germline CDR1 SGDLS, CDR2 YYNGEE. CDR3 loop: CASSVAQEIYGYTF. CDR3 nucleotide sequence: TGTGCCAGCAGCGTAGCACAGGAGATCTATGGCTACACCTTC.

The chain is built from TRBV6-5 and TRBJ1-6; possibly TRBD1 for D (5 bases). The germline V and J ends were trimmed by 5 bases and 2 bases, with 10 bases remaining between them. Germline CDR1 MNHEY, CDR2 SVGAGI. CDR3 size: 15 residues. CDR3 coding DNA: TGTGCCAGCAGTCAGGGAGGGACCTATAATTCACCCCTCCACTTT. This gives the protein CASSQGGTYNSPLHF.

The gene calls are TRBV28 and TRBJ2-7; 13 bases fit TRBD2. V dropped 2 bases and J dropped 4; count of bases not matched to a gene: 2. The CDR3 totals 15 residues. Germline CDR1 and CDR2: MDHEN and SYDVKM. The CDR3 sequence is CASSLPTSGRYEQYF. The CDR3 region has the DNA TGTGCCAGCAGTTTACCGACTAGCGGGAGGTACGAGCAGTACTTC.

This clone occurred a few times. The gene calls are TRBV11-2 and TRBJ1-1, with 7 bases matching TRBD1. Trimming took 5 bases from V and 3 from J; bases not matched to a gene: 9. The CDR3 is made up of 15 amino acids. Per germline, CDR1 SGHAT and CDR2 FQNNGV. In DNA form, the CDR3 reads TGTGCCAGCAGCCCCAGACAGGGTTGGTACACTGAAGCTTTCTTT. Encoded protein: CASSPRQGWYTEAFF.

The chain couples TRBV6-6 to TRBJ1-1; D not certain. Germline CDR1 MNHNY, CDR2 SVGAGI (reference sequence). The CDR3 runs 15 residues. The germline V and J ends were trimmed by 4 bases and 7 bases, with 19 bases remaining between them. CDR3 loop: CASSSFPQNTREAFF. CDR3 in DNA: TGTGCCAGCAGTTCATTCCCCCAAAACACCCGTGAAGCTTTCTTT.

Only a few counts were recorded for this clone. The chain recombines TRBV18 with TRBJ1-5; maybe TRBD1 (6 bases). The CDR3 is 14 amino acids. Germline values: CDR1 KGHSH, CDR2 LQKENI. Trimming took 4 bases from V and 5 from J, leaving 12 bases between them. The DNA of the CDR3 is TGTGCCAGCTCACTAGGGACACCCGATCAGCCCCAGCATTTT. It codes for CASSLGTPDQPQHF.

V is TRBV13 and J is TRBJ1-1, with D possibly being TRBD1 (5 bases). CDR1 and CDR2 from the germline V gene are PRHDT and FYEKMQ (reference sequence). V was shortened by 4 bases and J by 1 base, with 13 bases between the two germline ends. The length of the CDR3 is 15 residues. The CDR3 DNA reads TGTGCCAGCAGCTCCCTCTCGGGGGAGAACACTGAAGCTTTCTTT. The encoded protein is CASSSLSGENTEAFF.

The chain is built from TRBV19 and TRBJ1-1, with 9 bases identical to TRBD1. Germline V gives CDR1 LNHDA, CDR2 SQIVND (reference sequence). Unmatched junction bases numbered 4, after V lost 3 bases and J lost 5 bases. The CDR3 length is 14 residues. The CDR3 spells CASSIGTGRTEAFF. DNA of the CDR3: TGTGCCAGTAGTATCGGGACAGGGCGTACTGAAGCTTTCTTT.

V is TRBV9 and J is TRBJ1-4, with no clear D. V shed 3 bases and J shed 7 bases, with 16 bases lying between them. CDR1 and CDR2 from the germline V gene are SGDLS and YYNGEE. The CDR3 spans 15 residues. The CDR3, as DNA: TGTGCCAGCAGCGAGGGTCCGGATGCCCCTGAAAAACTGTTTTTT. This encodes CASSEGPDAPEKLFF.

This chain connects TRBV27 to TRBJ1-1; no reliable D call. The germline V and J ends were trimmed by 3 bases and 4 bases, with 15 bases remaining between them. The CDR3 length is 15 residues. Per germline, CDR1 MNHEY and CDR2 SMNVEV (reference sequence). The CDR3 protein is CASSFREDGVTEAFF. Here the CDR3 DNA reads TGTGCCAGCAGTTTTCGGGAGGACGGGGTCACTGAAGCTTTCTTT.

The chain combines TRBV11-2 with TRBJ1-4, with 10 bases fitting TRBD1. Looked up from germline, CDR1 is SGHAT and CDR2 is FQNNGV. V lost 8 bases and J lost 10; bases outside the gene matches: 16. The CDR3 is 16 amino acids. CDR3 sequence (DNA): TGTGCCAGCTCAAGCTCCGACAGGGGGCGATTGTCAAAACTGTTTTTT. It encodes CASSSSDRGRLSKLFF.

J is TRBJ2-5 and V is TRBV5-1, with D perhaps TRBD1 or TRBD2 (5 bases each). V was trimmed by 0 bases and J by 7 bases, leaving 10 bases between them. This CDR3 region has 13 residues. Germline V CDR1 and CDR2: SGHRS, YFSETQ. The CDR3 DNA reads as TGCGCCAGCAGCTTGGACCTTGGGGGGACCCAGTACTTC. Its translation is CASSLDLGGTQYF.

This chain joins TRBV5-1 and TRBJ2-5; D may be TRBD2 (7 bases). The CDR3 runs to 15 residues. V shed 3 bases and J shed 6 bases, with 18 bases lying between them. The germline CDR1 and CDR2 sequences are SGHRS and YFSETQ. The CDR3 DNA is TGCGCCAGCAGCTGGGGAGGGGGTGGAGCGAAGACCCAGTACTTC. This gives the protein CASSWGGGGAKTQYF.

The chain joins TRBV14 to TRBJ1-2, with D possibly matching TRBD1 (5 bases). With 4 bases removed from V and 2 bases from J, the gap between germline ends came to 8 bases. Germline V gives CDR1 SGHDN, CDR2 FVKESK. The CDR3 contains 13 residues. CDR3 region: CASSPTANYGYTF. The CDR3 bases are TGTGCCAGCAGCCCGACAGCGAACTATGGCTACACCTTC.

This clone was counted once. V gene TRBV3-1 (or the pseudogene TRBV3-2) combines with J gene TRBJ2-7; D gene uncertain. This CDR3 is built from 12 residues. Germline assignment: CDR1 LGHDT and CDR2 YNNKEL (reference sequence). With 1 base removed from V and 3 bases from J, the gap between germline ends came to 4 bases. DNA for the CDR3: TGTGCCAGCAGCCAAGGAAGCTACGAGCAGTACTTC. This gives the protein CASSQGSYEQYF.

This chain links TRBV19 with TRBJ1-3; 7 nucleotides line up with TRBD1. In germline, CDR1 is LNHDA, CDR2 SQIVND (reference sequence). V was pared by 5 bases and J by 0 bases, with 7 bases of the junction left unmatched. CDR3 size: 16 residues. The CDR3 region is CASSPTGQSSGNTIYF. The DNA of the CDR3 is TGTGCCAGTAGTCCGACGGGACAGAGCTCTGGAAACACCATATATTTT.

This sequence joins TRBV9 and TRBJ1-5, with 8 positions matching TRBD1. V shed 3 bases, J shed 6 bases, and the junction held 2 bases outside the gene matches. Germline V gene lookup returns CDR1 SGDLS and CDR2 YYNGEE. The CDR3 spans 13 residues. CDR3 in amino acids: CASSGTGSQPQHF. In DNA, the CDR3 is TGTGCCAGCAGCGGGACAGGGAGTCAGCCCCAGCATTTT.